This T cell receptor beta chain was sequenced during a study of T-cell reconstitution after alpha-beta-depleted transplantation in children. Overall study findings and caveats: Several hundred graft clones that had expanded were reportedly the source of alpha-beta T cells about two months after transplant.

This clonotype has at least ten counts. Its antigen is still unknown. The germline CDR1 and CDR2 sequences are SEHNR and FQNEAQ (reference sequence). With V trimmed by 5 bases and J by 4 bases, 4 bases remained unmatched. This CDR3 is 14 amino acids long. During its preparation, the TCRbeta library received unique molecular identifiers. MiXCR, applied by TCRdb to the PCR reads, yields one record per CDR3 protein. The data hold hundreds of thousands of distinct CDR3 sequences, with approximately 11% observed a single time. The starting material was PBMCs, obtained before TCRalphabeta/CD19-depleted stem cell transplant. The sequence was obtained from a child younger than two with acute myeloid leukemia, due to receive a stem cell transplant. The chain employs TRBV7-9 and TRBJ1-4; 7 nucleotides agree with TRBD1. The CDR3 is CASSPGQLNEKLFF. The CDR3 nucleotides are TGTGCCAGCAGCCCGGGACAGCTTAATGAAAAACTGTTTTTT.